This section outlines one T cell receptor (beta chain) sequence together with its context. V lost 5 bases and J 1 base, leaving 12 bases between the germline ends. The CDR3 length is 15 residues. Looked up from germline, CDR1 is LNHDA and CDR2 is SQIVND (reference sequence). The record originates from a study of T cell repertoires in cytomegalovirus infection. Study at large: Indications came from public TCR beta signatures; they pointed to CMV infection and to a matching HLA type.

TCRdb redid the calling of the reads with MiXCR, one entry per CDR3 protein. Among 350,000 to 450,000 distinct CDR3 sequences listed, 15% to 20% were seen once. The origin of this receptor is a human donor in good health (CMV status not recorded). Some clones in this sample may be carry-over from other donors' samples. The gene calls are TRBV19 and TRBJ1-5; tentatively, D is TRBD1 (5 bases). The sequencing input was PBMCs. In nucleotides, the CDR3 is TGTGCCAGTAGTGTCGCAGGGCCCAGCAATCAGCCCCAGCATTTT. Its protein is CASSVAGPSNQPQHF.